Below, 21 T cell receptor beta chains from the same sample are listed, as sequenced in a study of PD-1 blockade in classical Hodgkin lymphoma. Following autologous stem cell transplantation, relapse occurred in every patient, and exposure to brentuximab vedotin varied. The protocol was immunoSEQ multiplex PCR, while the TCRdb copy is restricted to in-frame clones and leaves out a portion. Altogether some 31,000 clones are present, roughly 70% being singletons, with the ten largest covering approximately 14%. The sequencing here drew on peripheral blood mononuclear cells (PBMCs), taken before the second cycle of nivolumab. These receptors originate from a human donor with classical Hodgkin lymphoma.

The chain is built from TRBV6-5 and TRBJ2-3; possible D gene TRBD2, 5 bases. Germline V CDR1 and CDR2: MNHEY, SVGAGI. Trimming pared 0 bases from V and 1 base from J, leaving 8 bases between. This CDR3 spans 15 amino acids. In nucleotides, the CDR3 is TGTGCCAGCAGTTACTCGAGTAGCGGCACAGATACGCAGTATTTT. It is translated as CASSYSSSGTDTQYF.

The chain is built from TRBV27 and TRBJ1-2; D is undetermined. Trimming took 5 bases from V and 0 from J, leaving 10 bases between them. CDR1 MNHEY and CDR2 SMNVEV come from the germline V gene (reference sequence). CDR3 length: 14 amino acids. The CDR3 here is CASSPWEANYGYTF. The CDR3 nucleotides read TGTGCCAGCAGTCCCTGGGAAGCTAACTATGGCTACACCTTC.

The rearrangement links TRBV10-3 to TRBJ1-6; D uncertain. The CDR3 has 16 amino acids. Germline-derived CDR1 and CDR2 are ENHRY and SYGVKD. Trimming pared 5 bases from V and 8 bases from J, leaving 19 bases between. CDR3 protein: CAISQARALTYSPLHF. The CDR3 bases are TGTGCCATCAGTCAAGCTAGAGCCCTGACGTATTCACCCCTCCACTTT.

This clone was seen a handful of times. The V gene is TRBV19, the J gene TRBJ1-2; D uncertain. V was clipped by 3 bases and J by 0 bases, with 11 bases between them. From germline, CDR1 is LNHDA and CDR2 SQIVND (reference sequence). There are 15 residues in the CDR3. This CDR3 reads CASSMSQISNYGYTF. In nucleotides, the CDR3 is TGTGCCAGTAGTATGTCACAGATATCTAACTATGGCTACACCTTC.

This clone is labeled as medium-sized. DNA for the CDR3: TGTGCCAGCTCACCACGAGGGGGCGAGTCTGCTTTCTTT. It is translated as CASSPRGGESAFF. The gene calls are TRBV18 and TRBJ1-1, with 7 bases that match TRBD1. The germline V gene has CDR1 KGHSH and CDR2 LQKENI. The CDR3 runs 13 residues. The junction had 7 bases not matched to a gene; V was cut back by 1 base and J by 11 bases.

J is TRBJ1-5 and V is TRBV28; D not certain. CDR1 and CDR2 (germline): MDHEN, SYDVKM. V was clipped by 6 bases and J by 6 bases, with 15 bases between them. The CDR3 totals 14 residues. The CDR3 loop is CASRLGSVLQPQHF. Here the CDR3 DNA reads TGTGCCAGCAGACTAGGGAGTGTGCTTCAGCCCCAGCATTTT.

The CDR3 region has the DNA TGCGCCAGCAGTGAAAGATTGGGGACAGGGGCAAAGAATGAGCAGTTCTTC. Residues: CASSERLGTGAKNEQFF. The V and J genes are TRBV10-1 and TRBJ2-1; 10 nucleotides match TRBD1. The CDR3 length is 17 residues. Unmatched junction bases numbered 12, after V lost 3 bases and J lost 7 bases. The germline CDR1 and CDR2 sequences are WNHNN and SYGVQD (reference sequence).

The chain is built from TRBV5-6 and TRBJ1-1; 9 nucleotides agree with TRBD1. This CDR3 is 16 amino acids long. The V and J ends lost 3 bases and 3 bases, in that order; junction bases with no gene match: 9. From germline, CDR1 is SGHDT and CDR2 YYEEEE. CDR3 amino acids: CASSSADRGPHTEAFF. CDR3 DNA sequence: TGTGCCAGCAGCTCAGCGGACAGGGGCCCACACACTGAAGCTTTCTTT. Complete variable domain (other parts from reference TRBV5-6 and TRBJ1-1): DAGVTQSPTHLIKTRGQQVTLRCSPKSGHDTVSWYQQALGQGPQFIFQYYEEEERQRGNFPDRFSGHQFPNYSSELNVNALLLGDSALYLCASSSADRGPHTEAFFGQGTRLTVV.

The CDR3 DNA follows: TGCAGCTCGGGCCGGAACACTGAAGCTTTCTTT. Its translation is CSSGRNTEAFF. V and J are TRBV29-1 and TRBJ1-1; no firm D call. Germline V CDR1 and CDR2: SQVTM, ANQGSEA. The CDR3 runs to 11 residues. V lost 8 bases, J lost 1 base, and 8 bases lay in between.

V usage is TRBV28 and J usage is TRBJ1-2; the D gene is possibly TRBD1 (6 bases). CDR1 and CDR2 (germline): MDHEN, SYDVKM. There are 14 residues in the CDR3. Trimming took 6 bases from V and 8 from J, leaving 19 bases between them. This chain's CDR3 is CASSPPTGWEGYTF. The CDR3 coding sequence is TGTGCCAGCAGCCCCCCAACAGGGTGGGAGGGCTACACCTTC.

The genes are TRBV11-3 and TRBJ2-1; 7 bases are shared with TRBD1. Germline CDR1 is SGHNT and CDR2 is YENEEA. The CDR3 runs 13 residues. V was clipped by 4 bases and J by 5 bases; unmatched bases: 2. Written as DNA, the CDR3 is TGTGCCAGCAGCTCGGGACAGAACAATGAGCAGTTCTTC. This gives the protein CASSSGQNNEQFF.

The genes are TRBV4-2 and TRBJ2-1, with D unresolved. The CDR3 runs to 14 residues. Germline V gene data show CDR1 as LGHNA and CDR2 as YNFKEQ. The V and J ends lost 1 base and 3 bases respectively, with 7 bases between them. In nucleotides, the CDR3 is TGTGCCAGCAGCCAAGTCGGCTTCTACAATGAGCAGTTCTTC. Amino acid sequence: CASSQVGFYNEQFF.

This chain uses TRBV5-4 with TRBJ2-2; TRBD1 aligns across 11 bases. V shed 4 bases, J shed 4 bases, and the junction held 3 bases outside the gene matches. Germline lookup yields CDR1 SGHNT and CDR2 YYREEE (reference sequence). The CDR3 runs to 15 residues. The CDR3 region has the DNA TGTGCCAGCAGCAATGGACAGGGGGCCACCGGGGAGCTGTTTTTT. Translated: CASSNGQGATGELFF. The entire variable domain, with the rest obtained from reference TRBV5-4 and TRBJ2-2, is as follows: ETGVTQSPTHLIKTRGQQVTLRCSSQSGHNTVSWYQQALGQGPQFIFQYYREEENGRGNFPPRFSGLQFPNYSSELNVNALELDDSALYLCASSNGQGATGELFFGEGSRLTVL.

The chain employs TRBV15 and TRBJ2-1; TRBD2 might be the D (7 bases). Trimming shortened V by 6 bases and J by 4 bases, and 22 bases separated the two germline ends. CDR3 size: 17 residues. CDR1 LNHNV and CDR2 YYDKDF come from the germline V gene (reference sequence). The CDR3 DNA reads as TGTGCCACCAGGAAGGGGGGGGGTAGCGGATTGTACAATGAGCAGTTCTTC. This translates into CATRKGGGSGLYNEQFF. The complete variable domain, with remaining parts taken from reference TRBV15 and TRBJ2-1, reads DAMVIQNPRYQVTQFGKPVTLSCSQTLNHNVMYWYQQKSSQAPKLLFHYYDKDFNNEADTPDNFQSRRPNTSFCFLDIRSPGLGDTAMYLCATRKGGGSGLYNEQFFGPGTRLTVL.

V and J are TRBV29-1 and TRBJ1-1, with D unclear. Per germline, CDR1 SQVTM and CDR2 ANQGSEA. This CDR3 contains 12 residues. Deletions cut 6 bases from V and 1 base from J, with 9 bases between. CDR3 nucleotide sequence: TGCAGCGTCACGTGGGGGAACACTGAAGCTTTCTTT. Its protein is CSVTWGNTEAFF. Variable domain in full (rest from reference TRBV29-1 and TRBJ1-1): SAVISQKPSRDICQRGTSLTIQCQVDSQVTMMFWYRQQPGQSLTLIATANQGSEATYESGFVIDKFPISRPNLTFSTLTVSNMSPEDSSIYLCSVTWGNTEAFFGQGTRLTVV.

This clone is a singleton in its sample. The J gene is TRBJ2-1, the V gene TRBV13; 8 bases are a match to TRBD2. This CDR3 is 14 amino acids long. V lost 10 bases, J lost 3 bases, and 8 bases stayed unmatched. Germline CDR1 and CDR2: PRHDT and FYEKMQ (reference sequence). The CDR3 DNA sequence: TGTGCCACACTACTGGCGGGGGGCTACAATGAGCAGTTCTTC. This sequence encodes CATLLAGGYNEQFF.

The chain combines TRBV11-1 with TRBJ1-6; D not certain. V lost 7 bases, J lost 7 bases, and 14 bases lay in between. The CDR3 loop spans 14 amino acids. Germline V gives CDR1 SGHAT, CDR2 FQDESV (reference sequence). The CDR3 loop reads CASTPAEQNSPLHF. CDR3 sequence (DNA): TGTGCCAGCACCCCAGCGGAGCAGAATTCACCCCTCCACTTT.

V usage is TRBV7-3 and J usage is TRBJ2-3; D uncertain. There are 15 residues in the CDR3. Looked up from germline, CDR1 is SGHTA and CDR2 is FQGTGA. Trimming took off 2 bases at V and 4 bases at J, with 13 bases between the two ends. Written as DNA, the CDR3 is TGTGCCAGCAGCTTAGTAGGTAGGGCAGCAGATACGCAGTATTTT. This gives the protein CASSLVGRAADTQYF. Drawing the rest from reference TRBV7-3 and TRBJ2-3, the complete variable domain is GAGVSQTPSNKVTEKGKYVELRCDPISGHTALYWYRQSLGQGPEFLIYFQGTGAADDSGLPNDRFFAVRPEGSVSTLKIQRTERGDSAVYLCASSLVGRAADTQYFGPGTRLTVL.

The chain is built from TRBV7-2 and TRBJ2-2; D may correspond to TRBD1 or TRBD2 (5 bases each). The germline V gene encodes CDR1 SGHTA and CDR2 FQGNSA. Trimming pared 1 base from V and 4 bases from J, leaving 10 bases between. This CDR3 is 15 amino acids long. The CDR3 bases are TGTGCCAGCAGCTTAGGAGGGGTCCGCACCGGGGAGCTGTTTTTT. It translates to CASSLGGVRTGELFF.

V gene TRBV5-1 combines with J gene TRBJ2-3; the D gene is possibly TRBD1 (6 bases). The length of the CDR3 is 16 residues. Trimming stripped 0 bases from V and 0 bases from J, with 11 bases between. CDR1 and CDR2 from the germline V gene are SGHRS and YFSETQ. The CDR3 DNA sequence: TGCGCCAGCAGCTTGGGGGGGCTAACTAGCACAGATACGCAGTATTTT. It yields the protein CASSLGGLTSTDTQYF. Combining the CDR3 with reference TRBV5-1 and TRBJ2-3 gives the whole variable domain KAGVTQTPRYLIKTRGQQVTLSCSPISGHRSVSWYQQTPGQGLQFLFEYFSETQRNKGNFPGRFSGRQFSNSRSEMNVSTLELGDSALYLCASSLGGLTSTDTQYFGPGTRLTVL.

The V and J genes are TRBV7-8 and TRBJ2-1; the D gene is possibly TRBD2 (7 bases). Germline lookup yields CDR1 SGHVS and CDR2 FQNEAQ. The CDR3 length is 16 residues. V was shortened by 0 bases and J by 3 bases, with 12 bases between the two germline ends. CDR3 coding DNA: TGTGCCAGCAGCTTAGCGCGGAGGGGGGGCTACAATGAGCAGTTCTTC. Translated: CASSLARRGGYNEQFF.